This TCR beta chain is drawn from a study of blood T cells in healthy people across ages. Then a second PCR, running about 6 to 12 cycles, was carried out with a sample-barcoded 5' primer and a J-beta primer mix. One entry per CDR3 protein, called by TCRdb with MiXCR from the 5' RACE reads. The table records approximately 780,000 distinct CDR3 sequences, more than 25% of them present only once. This clonotype was seen more than once but under ten times. Germline V gives CDR1 DFQATT, CDR2 SNEGSKA (reference sequence). Trimming cost V 5 bases and J 4 bases; bases outside gene matches: 4. CDR3 length: 13 amino acids. The same data also went into a second study, on T cells of mothers and their children.

This chain connects TRBV20-1 to TRBJ1-1; 10 nucleotides agree with TRBD1. Input material: blood. The sequence came from a boy between 5 and 17 years old in good health. The CDR3 DNA sequence: TGCAGTGCTCAGGGACAGGGGTTCACTGAAGCTTTCTTT. This gives the protein CSAQGQGFTEAFF.